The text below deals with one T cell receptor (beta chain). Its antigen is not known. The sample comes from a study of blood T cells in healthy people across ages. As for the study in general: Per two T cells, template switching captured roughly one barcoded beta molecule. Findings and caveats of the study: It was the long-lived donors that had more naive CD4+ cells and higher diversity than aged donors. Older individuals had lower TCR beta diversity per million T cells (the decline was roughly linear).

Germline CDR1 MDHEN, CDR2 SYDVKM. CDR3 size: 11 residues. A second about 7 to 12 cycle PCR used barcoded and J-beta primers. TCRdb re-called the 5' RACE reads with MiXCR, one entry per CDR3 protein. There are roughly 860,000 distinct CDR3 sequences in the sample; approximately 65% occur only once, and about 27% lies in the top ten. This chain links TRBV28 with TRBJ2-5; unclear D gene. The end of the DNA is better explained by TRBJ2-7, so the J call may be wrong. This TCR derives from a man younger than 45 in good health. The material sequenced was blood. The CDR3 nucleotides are TGTGCCAGCAGGTATTGGAACGAGCAGTACTTC. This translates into CASRYWNEQYF.